This entry features one T cell receptor beta chain sequence. The entry originates in a study of technical replicates of blood from several donors. TCRdb's table, derived via immunoSEQ multiplex PCR, lists solely in-frame clones and lacks some. The sample lists 84,000 or so clones; around 97% were seen once. Looked up from germline, CDR1 is MRHNA and CDR2 is SNTAGT. The ends were cut back, 6 bases at V and 8 bases at J, with 13 bases in the middle. There are 12 residues in the CDR3. This clonotype was obtained from a human donor in good health. This chain links TRBV6-4 with TRBJ1-1; a possible D gene is TRBD1 (6 bases). What was sequenced was T cells isolated from PBMCs. CDR3 sequence reads: CASRFYGQEAFF. The DNA for the CDR3 is TGTGCCAGCAGGTTTTACGGACAGGAAGCTTTCTTT.